The entry below describes one T cell receptor (beta chain). Its antigen remains unknown. Regarding time point: patch test 1, 2 weeks after DPC sensitization. Treatment given: therapeutic diphenylcyclopropenone sensitization with weekly scalp DPC. Drawing of blood took place ahead of applying each patch test. The authors' total RNA extraction used unfractionated whole blood. In germline, CDR1 is MDHEN, CDR2 SYDVKM. This CDR3 has 15 residues. V was clipped by 3 bases and J by 9 bases; unmatched bases: 14. TCRdb analysed the RACE reads with MiXCR anew, one entry per CDR3 protein. Among approximately 340,000 distinct CDR3 sequences listed, under 8% were seen once. The data stem from a study of human T cells and chemical hapten exposure. Study-wide results and limits: Patch test score was positively correlated with the counts of PT1 expanded TCRs.

Sequences were derived from whole blood, sampled in connection with sensitization to the hapten diphenylcyclopropenone (DPC). The TCR sequence derives from a woman younger than 30 with alopecia areata. Some clones in this sample may be carry-over from other donors' samples. The rearrangement links TRBV28 to TRBJ2-7; 7 nucleotides align to TRBD2. The CDR3 region is CASSLGGTQPRGQYF. In DNA, the CDR3 is TGTGCCAGCAGTTTGGGAGGGACCCAGCCTCGAGGGCAGTACTTC.